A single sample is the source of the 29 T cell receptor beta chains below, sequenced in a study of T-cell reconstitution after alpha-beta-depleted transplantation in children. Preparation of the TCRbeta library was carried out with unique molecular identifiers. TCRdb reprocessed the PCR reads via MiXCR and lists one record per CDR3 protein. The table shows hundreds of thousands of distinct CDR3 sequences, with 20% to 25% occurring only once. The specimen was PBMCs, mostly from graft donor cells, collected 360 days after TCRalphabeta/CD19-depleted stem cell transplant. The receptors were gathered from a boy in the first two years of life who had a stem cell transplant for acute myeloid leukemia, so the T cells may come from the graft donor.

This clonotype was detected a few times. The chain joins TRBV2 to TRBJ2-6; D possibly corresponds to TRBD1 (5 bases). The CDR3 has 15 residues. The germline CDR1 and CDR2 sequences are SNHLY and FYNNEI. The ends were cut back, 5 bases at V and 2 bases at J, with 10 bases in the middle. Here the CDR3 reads CASSIRVPGANVLTF. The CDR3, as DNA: TGTGCCAGCAGTATCAGGGTTCCTGGGGCCAACGTCCTGACTTTC.

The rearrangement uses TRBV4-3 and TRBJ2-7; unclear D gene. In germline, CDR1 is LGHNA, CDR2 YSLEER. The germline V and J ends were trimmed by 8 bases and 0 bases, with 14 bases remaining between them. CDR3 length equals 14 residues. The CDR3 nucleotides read TGCGCCAGCTCCCGAGACCTCCGCTCCTACGAGCAGTACTTC. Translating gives CASSRDLRSYEQYF.

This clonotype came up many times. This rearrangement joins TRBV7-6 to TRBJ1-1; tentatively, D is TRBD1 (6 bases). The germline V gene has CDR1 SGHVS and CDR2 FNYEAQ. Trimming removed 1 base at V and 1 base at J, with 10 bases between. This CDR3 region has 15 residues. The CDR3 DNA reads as TGTGCCAGCAGCTTAGTGGGGGCCTCGAACACTGAAGCTTTCTTT. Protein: CASSLVGASNTEAFF.

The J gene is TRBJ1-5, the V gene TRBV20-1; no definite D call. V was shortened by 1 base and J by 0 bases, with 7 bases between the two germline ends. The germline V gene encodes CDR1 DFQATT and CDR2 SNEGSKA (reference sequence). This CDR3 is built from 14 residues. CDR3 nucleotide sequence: TGCAGTGCTAGAGGAATGTATAGCAATCAGCCCCAGCATTTT. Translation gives CSARGMYSNQPQHF.

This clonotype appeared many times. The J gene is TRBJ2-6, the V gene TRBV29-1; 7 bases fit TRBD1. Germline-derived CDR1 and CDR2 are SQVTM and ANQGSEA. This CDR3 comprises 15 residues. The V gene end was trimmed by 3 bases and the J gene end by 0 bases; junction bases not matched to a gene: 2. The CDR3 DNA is TGCAGCGTTGAGGGACAGCACTCTGGGGCCAACGTCCTGACTTTC. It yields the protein CSVEGQHSGANVLTF.

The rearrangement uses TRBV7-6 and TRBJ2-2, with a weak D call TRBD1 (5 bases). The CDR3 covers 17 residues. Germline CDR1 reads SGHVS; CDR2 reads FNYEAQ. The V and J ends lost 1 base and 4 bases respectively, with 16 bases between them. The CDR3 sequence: CASSLDLQVTGTGELFF. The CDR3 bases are TGTGCCAGCAGCTTAGATCTACAGGTGACCGGCACCGGGGAGCTGTTTTTT.

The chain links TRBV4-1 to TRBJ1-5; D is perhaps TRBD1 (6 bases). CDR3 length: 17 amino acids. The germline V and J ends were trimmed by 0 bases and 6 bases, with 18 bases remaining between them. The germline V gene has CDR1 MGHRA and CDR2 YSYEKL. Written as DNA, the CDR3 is TGCGCCAGCAGCCAAGAAGGCCGGGACACCTATCCTCAGCCCCAGCATTTT. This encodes CASSQEGRDTYPQPQHF.

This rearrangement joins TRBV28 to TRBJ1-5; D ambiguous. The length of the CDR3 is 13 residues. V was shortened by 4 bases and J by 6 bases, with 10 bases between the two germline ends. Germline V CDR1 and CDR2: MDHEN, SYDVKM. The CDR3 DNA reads TGTGCCAGCAGTTCTCCTCTAGGTCAGCCCCAGCATTTT. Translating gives CASSSPLGQPQHF.

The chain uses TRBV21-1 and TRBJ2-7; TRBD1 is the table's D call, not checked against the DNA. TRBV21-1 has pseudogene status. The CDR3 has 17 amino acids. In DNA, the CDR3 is TGTGCCAGCAGCAAATCGCCGAGGGGGGACAGGGACTACGAGCAGTACGTC. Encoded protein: CASSKSPRGDRDYEQYV.

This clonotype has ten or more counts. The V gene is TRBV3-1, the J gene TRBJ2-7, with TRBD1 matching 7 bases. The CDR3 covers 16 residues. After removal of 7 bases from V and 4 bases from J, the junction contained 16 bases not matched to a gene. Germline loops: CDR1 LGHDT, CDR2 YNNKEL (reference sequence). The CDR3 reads CASNIELRGRRYEQYV. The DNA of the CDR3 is TGTGCCAGCAACATAGAACTTAGGGGGCGACGGTACGAGCAGTACGTC.

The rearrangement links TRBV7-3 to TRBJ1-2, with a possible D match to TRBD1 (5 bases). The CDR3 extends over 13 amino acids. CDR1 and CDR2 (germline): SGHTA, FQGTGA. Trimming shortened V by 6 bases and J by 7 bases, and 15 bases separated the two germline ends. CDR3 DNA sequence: TGTGCCAGCAGTTTGGGACCGTCCGGTGGCTACACCTTC. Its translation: CASSLGPSGGYTF.

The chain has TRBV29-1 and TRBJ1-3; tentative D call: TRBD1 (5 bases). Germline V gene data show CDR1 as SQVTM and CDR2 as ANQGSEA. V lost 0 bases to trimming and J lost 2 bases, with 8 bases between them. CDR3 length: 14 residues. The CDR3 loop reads CSVEDRAAGNTIYF. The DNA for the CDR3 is TGCAGCGTTGAAGACAGGGCGGCTGGAAACACCATATATTTT.

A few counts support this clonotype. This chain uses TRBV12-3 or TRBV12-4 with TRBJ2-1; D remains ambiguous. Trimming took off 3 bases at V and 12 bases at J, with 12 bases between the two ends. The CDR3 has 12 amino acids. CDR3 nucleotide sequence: TGTGCCAGCAGTTTGAGTGATTCGGCGCAGTTCTTC. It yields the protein CASSLSDSAQFF.

The CDR3 DNA reads TGCAGTGCTAGAGCCACCTTGGACAGATCTAGCACAGATACGCAGTATTTT. The encoded protein is CSARATLDRSSTDTQYF. The chain has TRBV20-1 and TRBJ2-3, with D perhaps TRBD1 (6 bases). This CDR3 region has 17 residues. Germline V gene lookup returns CDR1 DFQATT and CDR2 SNEGSKA (reference sequence). Trimming removed 1 base at V and 0 bases at J, with 17 bases between.

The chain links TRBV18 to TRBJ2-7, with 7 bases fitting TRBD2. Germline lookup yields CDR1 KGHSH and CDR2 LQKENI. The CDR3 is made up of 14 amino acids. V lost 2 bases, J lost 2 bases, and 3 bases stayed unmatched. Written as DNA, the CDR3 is TGTGCCAGCTCACCAAGCGGGGAAGCCTACGAGCAGTACGTC. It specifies CASSPSGEAYEQYV.

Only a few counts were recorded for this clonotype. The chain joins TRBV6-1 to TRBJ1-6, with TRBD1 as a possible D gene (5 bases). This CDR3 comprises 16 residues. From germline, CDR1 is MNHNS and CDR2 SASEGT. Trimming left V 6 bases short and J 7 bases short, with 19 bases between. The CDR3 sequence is CASSPERRRANSPLHF. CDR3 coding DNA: TGTGCCAGCAGCCCCGAGAGGCGCAGGGCGAATTCACCCCTCCACTTT.

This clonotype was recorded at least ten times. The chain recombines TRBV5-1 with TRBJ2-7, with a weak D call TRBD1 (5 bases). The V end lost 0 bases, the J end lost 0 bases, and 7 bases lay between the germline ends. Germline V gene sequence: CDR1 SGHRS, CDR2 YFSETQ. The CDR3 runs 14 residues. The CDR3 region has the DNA TGCGCCAGCAGCTTGGGACAGACCTCCTACGAGCAGTACGTC. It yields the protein CASSLGQTSYEQYV.

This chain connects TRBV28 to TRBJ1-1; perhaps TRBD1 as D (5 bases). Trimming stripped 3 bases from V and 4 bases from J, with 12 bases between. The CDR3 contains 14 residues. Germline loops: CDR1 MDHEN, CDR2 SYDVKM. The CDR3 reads CASSLTLGGTEAFF. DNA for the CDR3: TGTGCCAGCAGTTTGACGTTGGGGGGCACTGAAGCTTTCTTT.

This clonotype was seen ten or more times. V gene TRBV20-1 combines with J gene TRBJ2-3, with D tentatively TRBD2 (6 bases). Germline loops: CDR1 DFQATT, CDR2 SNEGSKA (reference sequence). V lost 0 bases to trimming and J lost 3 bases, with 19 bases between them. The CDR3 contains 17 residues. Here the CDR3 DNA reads TGCAGTGCTAGAGACCCCTGGAATTTGCGGGGAACAGATACGCAGTATTTT. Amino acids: CSARDPWNLRGTDTQYF.

The CDR3 DNA sequence: TGTGCCAGCAGTCCTCGTGGGGGCGGGGGGCCCGAGCAGTACGTC. Translated, it gives CASSPRGGGGPEQYV. V gene TRBV28 combines with J gene TRBJ2-7; 8 nucleotides match TRBD2. V shed 5 bases and J 6 bases; nucleotides not matched to a gene: 12. Germline CDR1 and CDR2: MDHEN and SYDVKM. This CDR3 spans 15 amino acids.

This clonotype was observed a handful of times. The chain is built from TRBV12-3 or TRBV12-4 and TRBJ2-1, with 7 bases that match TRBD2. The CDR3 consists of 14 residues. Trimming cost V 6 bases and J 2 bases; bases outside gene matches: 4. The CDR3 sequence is CASSSRGAYNEQFF. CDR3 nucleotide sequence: TGTGCCAGCAGCTCACGGGGGGCCTACAATGAGCAGTTCTTC.

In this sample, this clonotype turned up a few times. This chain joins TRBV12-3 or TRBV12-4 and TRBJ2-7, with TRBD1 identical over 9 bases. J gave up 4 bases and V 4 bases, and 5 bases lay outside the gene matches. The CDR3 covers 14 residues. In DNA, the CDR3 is TGTGCCAGCAGTTCAGAGACAGGGGGTTACGAGCAGTACTTC. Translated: CASSSETGGYEQYF.

CDR3 amino acids: CASSGYETGREKLFF. The CDR3 nucleotides are TGTGCCAGCAGTGGATACGAGACAGGGAGGGAAAAACTGTTTTTT. The chain uses TRBV12-3 or TRBV12-4 and TRBJ1-4, with 7 bases that match TRBD1. V shed 5 bases and J 8 bases; nucleotides not matched to a gene: 11. The CDR3 is 15 amino acids.

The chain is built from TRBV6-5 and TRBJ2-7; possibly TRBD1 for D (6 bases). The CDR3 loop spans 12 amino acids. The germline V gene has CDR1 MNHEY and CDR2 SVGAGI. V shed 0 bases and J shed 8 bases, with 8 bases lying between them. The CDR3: CASSYSQGKQYF. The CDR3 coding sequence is TGTGCCAGCAGTTACTCCCAGGGGAAGCAGTACTTC.

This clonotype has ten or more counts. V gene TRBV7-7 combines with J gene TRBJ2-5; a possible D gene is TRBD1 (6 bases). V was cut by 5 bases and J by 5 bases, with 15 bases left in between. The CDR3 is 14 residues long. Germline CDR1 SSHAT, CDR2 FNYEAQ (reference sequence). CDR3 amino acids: CASSRRQAGETQYF. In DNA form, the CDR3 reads TGTGCCAGCAGCAGAAGACAGGCCGGGGAGACCCAGTACTTC. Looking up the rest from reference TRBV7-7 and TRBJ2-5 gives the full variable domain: GAGVSQSPRYKVTKRGQDVTLRCDPISSHATLYWYQQALGQGPEFLTYFNYEAQPDKSGLPSDRFSAERPEGSISTLTIQRTEQRDSAMYRCASSRRQAGETQYFGPGTRLLVL.

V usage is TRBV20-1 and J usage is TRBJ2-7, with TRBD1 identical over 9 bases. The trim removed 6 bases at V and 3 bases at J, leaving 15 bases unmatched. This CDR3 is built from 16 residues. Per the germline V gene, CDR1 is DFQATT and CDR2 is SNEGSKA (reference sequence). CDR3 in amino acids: CSADRNRGQKVYEQYF. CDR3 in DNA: TGCAGTGCCGATAGAAACAGGGGGCAGAAGGTCTACGAGCAGTACTTC.

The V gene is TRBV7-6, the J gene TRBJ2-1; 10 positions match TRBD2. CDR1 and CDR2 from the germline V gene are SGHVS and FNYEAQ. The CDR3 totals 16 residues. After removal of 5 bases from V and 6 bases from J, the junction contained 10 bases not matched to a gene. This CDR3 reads CASSPWVAGGGNEQFF. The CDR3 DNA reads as TGTGCCAGCAGCCCTTGGGTAGCGGGGGGCGGCAATGAGCAGTTCTTC. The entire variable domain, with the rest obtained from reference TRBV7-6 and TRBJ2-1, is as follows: GAGVSQSPRYKVTKRGQDVALRCDPISGHVSLYWYRQALGQGPEFLTYFNYEAQQDKSGLPNDRFSAERPEGSISTLTIQRTEQRDSAMYRCASSPWVAGGGNEQFFGPGTRLTVL.

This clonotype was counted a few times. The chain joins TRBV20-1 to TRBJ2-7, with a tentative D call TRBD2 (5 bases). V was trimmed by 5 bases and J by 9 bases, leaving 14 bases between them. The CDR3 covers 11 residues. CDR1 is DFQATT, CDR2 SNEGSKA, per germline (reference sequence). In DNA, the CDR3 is TGCAGTGCTCGGAGGCGGGCCGCGCAGTACGTC. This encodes CSARRRAAQYV.

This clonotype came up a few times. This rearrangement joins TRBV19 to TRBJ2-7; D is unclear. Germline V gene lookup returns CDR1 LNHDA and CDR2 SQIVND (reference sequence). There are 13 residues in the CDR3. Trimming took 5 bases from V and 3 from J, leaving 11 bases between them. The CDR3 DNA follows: TGTGCCAGTAGTTCGGTAGTGGACTACGAGCAGTACTTC. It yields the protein CASSSVVDYEQYF.